The entry below describes one TCR beta chain. Its antigen remains unidentified. The sample holds no much larger clone one base away, and base qualities are not on file. The entry originates in a study of shared clonotypes between healthy human individuals (dated by TCRdb to 2018 to 2021). Study-wide context: The cohort comprised two women and three men aged 18 to 49 years. Per donor, three plates each were used for CD4 naive and CD4 memory, two for CD8 naive, and one for CD8 memory. The study deeply sequenced blood TCR repertoires of several healthy adults to estimate repertoire size and the extent of clonotype sharing between individuals. To increase sequencing depth and limit assay-specific biases, TCR repertoire library preparation and sequencing were carried out by different laboratories using diverse techniques. Between about 0.8 and 9 billion PBMCs per donor were obtained by leukapheresis.

Findings and caveats that apply to the study as a whole: Because the study included only a small number of donors, the genetic and exposure-history diversity represented was limited. Incomplete sequencing was indicated by rarefaction of sorted-subset datasets, despite the large sequencing depth. Based on pairwise subsampling, the degree of clonotype sharing among donors was expected to be affected by sequencing depth. Clonotypes shared by all four sorted-subset donors showed higher generation probabilities than non-shared clonotypes. Sampling was restricted to blood, and TCR repertoires in tissues likely differ from the TCR repertoires found in blood. Larger estimated clonotype richness was generally found for naive subsets than for memory subsets. Across four donors, around 5.4% of naive CD4, around 3.5% of naive CD8, under 2.5% of memory CD4, and around 0.4% of memory CD8 clonotypes were shared.

Using the deep immunoSEQ assay, TCR CDR3 regions were amplified from genomic DNA by multiplex PCR. Extracted genomic DNA from each cell subset was distributed evenly across all wells of several immunoSEQ 96-well plates, and each plate was treated as a replicate. For sorted subsets, approximately 190 ng of genomic DNA, equivalent to some 30,000 T cell genomes, went into each replicate PCR. Purified libraries were quantified with a Qubit 3.0 fluorometer, sized on a Bioanalyzer 2100, and re-quantified with the KAPA Library Quantification kit. Each immunoSEQ 96-well plate was sequenced on its own single-read 150-cycle Illumina NextSeq 550 flow cell. Processing in the source paper ran as follows. Because only junctional sequences without quality scores were contained in the immunoSEQ output, filtering matching that applied to full-length reads could not be performed. To assign V/J genes and CDR3, sequences were annotated using PyIR, a Python wrapper for IgBLAST v1.9, with IMGT germline references. Reads were filtered out if the reads had weak V/J assignments (E-value above 1e-6), no CDR3, stop codons, out-of-frame junctions, or ambiguous translated residues. V3J clonotypes were defined by identical inferred V gene, J gene, and CDR3 amino acid sequence. To compute the percentage overlap between repertoires, the number of shared unique clonotypes was divided by the size of the smaller repertoire. RTK rarefaction, the Chao1 estimator, and Recon v2.1 estimates of unobserved clonotypes were used to assess repertoire richness. Generation probabilities were computed with OLGA for all TCRbeta clonotypes obtained by the gDNA method from a few donors. TCRdb provides this immuneACCESS table in a form limited to in-frame rearrangements. Some clones are lacking; in checked studies, under half of them reflect an unresolved V gene, and why the rest are absent is not known. V, J and clone size are taken as reported in that table, and D and trimming were inferred from the DNA itself. The sample table holds over a million clones, of which 75% to 80% were seen once. Around 0.61% of the sample rests with the top ten.

CDR3 length: 18 amino acids, cysteine to phenylalanine. Here the CDR3 DNA is all that survives: 54 bases in frame from base 1. As encoded in the germline V gene, CDR1 is KGHSH while CDR2 is LQKENI. V and J lose 3 bases and 1 base, and a span of 21 bases separates them. Donors were healthy HIV-negative adults with no recently reported acute infections or vaccinations. All donors were Caucasian adults living in Nashville, Tennessee, USA. CD4+ T cells were enriched by magnetic negative selection, after which naive cells were positively selected on CD45RA and the negative fraction was taken as the memory subset. After blood collection by leukapheresis, PBMCs were isolated using Ficoll-Histopaque density gradient centrifugation and then cryopreserved in the vapor phase of liquid nitrogen. Analytical flow cytometry was used to check the purity and quantity of every magnetically sorted T cell population. Each sorted fraction had its genomic DNA isolated and then quantified by UV absorbance on a Nanodrop 2000c.

Sequencing input: memory CD4+ T cells from PBMCs. Explained via the paper, the cell subset or site label denotes: CD45RA-negative fraction. This receptor was identified in a man between 18 and 29 years old in good health. Some clones in this sample may be carry-over from other donors' samples. Recombination connected TRBV18 to TRBJ1-1; matching of 6 bases hints at TRBD1 as the D gene. The CDR3 protein sequence reads: CASSPSMGGAGANTEAFF. The nucleotide sequence reads as follows: TGTGCCAGCTCACCGTCTATGGGGGGCGCGGGGGCGAACACTGAAGCTTTCTTT.